The clone carrying this T cell receptor (beta chain) occurred once. The protocol was immunoSEQ multiplex PCR, while the TCRdb copy is restricted to in-frame clones and leaves out a portion. The sample records roughly 68,000 clones, approximately 90% being singletons. This sample is drawn from a study of blood T cell repertoires in COVID-19. Study-level information: Samples representing acute and convalescent COVID-19 were sourced from the United States, Italy and Spain. PBMCs, B-cell-depleted T cells, or T cells were the source of the cDNA or gDNA that made up the material.

The Seattle patients joined while their infection was active and were tracked longitudinally afterward. The sample comprised peripheral blood. The receptor comes from a woman in her forties or fifties with COVID-19, enrolled during active disease.

DNA for the CDR3: TGCGCCAGCAGCTTACGGCCAGGGAATGAAAAACTGTTTTTT. It yields the protein CASSLRPGNEKLFF. This rearrangement joins TRBV5-1 to TRBJ1-4; the D gene is possibly TRBD1 (5 bases). The V gene's germline CDR1 is SGHRS and CDR2 YFSETQ. This CDR3 is 14 amino acids long. The ends were cut back, 2 bases at V and 5 bases at J, with 10 bases in the middle.